The following is a T cell receptor beta chain sequence with its context. The data were obtained in a study of control samples from healthy donors and cancer patients. Only in-frame clones appear in the TCRdb table, and some are missing; sequencing was by immunoSEQ multiplex PCR. This sample has around 78,000 clones, with around 94% found just once. Input material: blood. The clonotype comes from a woman between 18 and 29 years old in good health.

CDR3 protein: CASSLQGNQETQYF. The CDR3 coding sequence is TGTGCCAGCAGCTTACAGGGGAACCAAGAGACCCAGTACTTC. This chain uses TRBV5-5 with TRBJ2-5; 7 nucleotides agree with TRBD1. Germline V gene data show CDR1 as SGHKS and CDR2 as YYEKEE (reference sequence). The CDR3 is 14 amino acids. V lost 2 bases to trimming and J lost 0 bases; unmatched junction nucleotides: 1.